This T cell receptor beta chain was captured by sequencing in a study of blood T cell repertoires in COVID-19. Assay: immunoSEQ multiplex PCR; the TCRdb copy retains only in-frame clones and omits some. In the table there are around 210,000 clones, roughly 80% of which are singletons. This clone was detected a few times. Sequencing was performed on peripheral blood. This TCR derives from a man in his 60s with COVID-19, enrolled during active disease.

The CDR3 DNA follows: TGTGCCAGCAGCTTAGAACCAGGGACTAATGAAAAACTGTTTTTT. Protein sequence: CASSLEPGTNEKLFF. V gene TRBV11-2 combines with J gene TRBJ1-4, with D tentatively TRBD1 (5 bases). Germline V lookup: CDR1 SGHAT, CDR2 FQNNGV. There are 15 residues in the CDR3. V lost 0 bases to trimming and J lost 2 bases, with 7 bases between them. The variable domain in full, completed from reference TRBV11-2 and TRBJ1-4, reads EAGVAQSPRYKIIEKRQSVAFWCNPISGHATLYWYQQILGQGPKLLIQFQNNGVVDDSQLPKDRFSAERLKGVDSTLKIQPAKLEDSAVYLCASSLEPGTNEKLFFGSGTQLSVL.